The following is a T cell receptor (beta chain) sequence with its context. The antigen remains unidentified. Germline V gene sequence: CDR1 SQVTM, CDR2 ANQGSEA. V was shortened by 6 bases and J by 6 bases, with 29 bases between the two germline ends. This CDR3 comprises 18 residues. The data derive from a study of graft-versus-host responses after intestinal transplantation. Study-level information: Transplant recipients had multivisceral, liver-intestinal, or isolated intestinal grafts.

Whole-study results and caveats: Allograft graft-versus-host to host-versus-graft clonal ratios ran high in patients with graft-donor T cell macrochimerism.

Generated by immunoSEQ multiplex PCR, the TCRdb table keeps only in-frame clones and is missing some. The repertoire has approximately 50,000 clones, about 81% of them found once; the top ten carry around 0.5%. Sequences were derived from unstimulated CD4+ T cells sorted from spleen or lymph node cells, sampled before transplant. The sequence came from a human donor who was the organ donor for an intestinal transplant. V is TRBV29-1 and J is TRBJ2-2; weak D call: TRBD2 (6 bases). This CDR3 is CSVLPRAGIEWVSGELFF. The CDR3 coding sequence is TGCAGCGTCCTCCCCCGCGCGGGAATCGAATGGGTGTCCGGGGAGCTGTTTTTT.